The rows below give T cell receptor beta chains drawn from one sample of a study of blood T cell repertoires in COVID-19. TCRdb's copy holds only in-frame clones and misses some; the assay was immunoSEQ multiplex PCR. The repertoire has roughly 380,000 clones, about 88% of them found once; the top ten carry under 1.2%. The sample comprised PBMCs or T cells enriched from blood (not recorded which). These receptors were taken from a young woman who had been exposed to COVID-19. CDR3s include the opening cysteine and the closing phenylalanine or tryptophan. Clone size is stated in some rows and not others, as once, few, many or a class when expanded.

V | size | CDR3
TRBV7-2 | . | CASSSRGGARGYGYTF
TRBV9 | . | CASSVVKRPQSGELFF
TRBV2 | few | CASSPQKGQGLGGTEAFF
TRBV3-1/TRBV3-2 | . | CASSQGRGTDTQYF
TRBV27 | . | CASSLLSGEQFF
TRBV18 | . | CASSPGAGGGNQPQHF
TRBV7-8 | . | CASSLLVGLAGGLGGTDTQYF
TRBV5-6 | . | CASSKGQGVRWTDTQYF
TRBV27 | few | CASSGRREINTGELFF
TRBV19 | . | CASSATWDTLAKLFF
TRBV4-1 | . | CASSQDNRGGGEAFF
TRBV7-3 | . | CASSPDRENGYTF
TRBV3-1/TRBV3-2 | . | CASSQVITDTQYF
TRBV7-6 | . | CASSPNVGLAGGPSTDTQYF
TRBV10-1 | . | CASSEQENTEAFF
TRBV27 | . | CATRDRAHEQYF
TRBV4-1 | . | CASSQDGVAGPRGTQYF
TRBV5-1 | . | CASSPGQGSDEQFF
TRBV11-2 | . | CASSFLAGGTDTQYF
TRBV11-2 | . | CASRSGENNEQFF
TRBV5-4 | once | CASSRGEGQPQHF
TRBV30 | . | CAGNPRLAGTETQYF
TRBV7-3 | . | CASSSFRGPYNEQFF
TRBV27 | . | CASSPGQWNTEAFF
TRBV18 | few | CASSPGQGYSNEQFF
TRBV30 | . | CAWRRTQEAFF
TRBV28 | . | CASSIPTGGLQETQYF
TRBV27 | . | CASSTPGGFTGELFF
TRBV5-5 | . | CASSEPAREVNEQFF
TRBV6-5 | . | CASSDPRNYGYTF
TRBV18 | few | CASSPPWREVGNEQFF
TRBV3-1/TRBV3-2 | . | CASSQGRGAGGLRAGELFF
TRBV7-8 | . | CASSLGRGQGPKNIQYF
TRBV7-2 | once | CASSRSGNSYNEQFF
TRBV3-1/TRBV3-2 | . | CASSPPSGSQGEQFF
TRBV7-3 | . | CASSLGRTSGRWGGETQYF
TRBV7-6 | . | CASSAVAGTSYEQYF
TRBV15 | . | CATSRVLAGDSDTQYF
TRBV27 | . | CASSTSGLSYNEQFF
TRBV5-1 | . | CASSLAFTGQPNTEAFF
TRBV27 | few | CASSLFRLEGNQPQHF
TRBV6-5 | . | CASRVQTPGSHEQYF
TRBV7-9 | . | CASSLGRGSLSGANVLTF
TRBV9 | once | CASSYAAGVDTGELFF
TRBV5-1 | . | CASSLVGGSYTF
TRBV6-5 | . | CASSYLGGGAGNTIYF
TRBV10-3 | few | CAISGAGNNEQFF
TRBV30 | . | CAWAGTAGNTIYF
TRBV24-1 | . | CATSGGQGGEQYF
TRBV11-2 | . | CASSPGGRLNTF
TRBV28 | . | CASTPGGASGINEQFF
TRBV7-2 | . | CASIGGRGTEAFF
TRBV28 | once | CASTLDRVVEKLFF
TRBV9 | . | CASSASGQGSDEQYF
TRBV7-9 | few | CASRPSGTDTEAFF
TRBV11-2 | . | CASSLVGTGFSGNTIYF
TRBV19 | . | CASSIAGSSYNEQFF